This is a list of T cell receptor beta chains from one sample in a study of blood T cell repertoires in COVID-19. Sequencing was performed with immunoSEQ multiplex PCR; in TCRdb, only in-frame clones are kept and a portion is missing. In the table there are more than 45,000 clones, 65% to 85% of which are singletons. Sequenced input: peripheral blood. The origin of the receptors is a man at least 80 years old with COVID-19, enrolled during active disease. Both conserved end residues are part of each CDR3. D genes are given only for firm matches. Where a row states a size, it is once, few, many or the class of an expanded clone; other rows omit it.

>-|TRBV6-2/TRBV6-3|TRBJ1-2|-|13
CASSDRSNYGYTF
TGTGCCAGCAGTGACAGGTCTAACTATGGCTACACCTTC
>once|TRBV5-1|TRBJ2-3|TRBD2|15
CASSLTSGGFDTQYF
TGCGCCAGCAGCTTGACTAGCGGGGGTTTCGATACGCAGTATTTT
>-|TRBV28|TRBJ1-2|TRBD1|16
CASSLATAGGLSGYTF
TGTGCCAGCAGTTTGGCCACGGCAGGGGGTTTATCTGGCTACACCTTC
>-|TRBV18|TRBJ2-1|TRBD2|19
CASSPRLAGGPTSTHGQFF
TGTGCCAGCTCACCCCGACTAGCGGGAGGGCCGACTTCTACGCATGGGCAGTTCTTC
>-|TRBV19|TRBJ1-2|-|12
CASSPGDWGYTF
TGTGCCAGTAGTCCGGGGGACTGGGGCTACACCTTC
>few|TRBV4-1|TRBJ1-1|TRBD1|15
CASSLISGGSTEAFF
TGCGCCAGCAGCCTGATCTCAGGGGGGAGCACTGAAGCTTTCTTT
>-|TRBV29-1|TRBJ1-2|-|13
CSVAQVPNYGYTF
TGCAGCGTTGCACAGGTCCCCAACTATGGCTACACCTTC
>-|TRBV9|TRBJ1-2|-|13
CASSVEGGHGYTF
TGTGCCAGCAGCGTAGAGGGAGGCCATGGCTACACCTTC
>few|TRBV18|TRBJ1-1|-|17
CASSPPSQGPFDTEAFF
TGTGCCAGCTCACCACCTAGTCAGGGCCCTTTTGACACTGAAGCTTTCTTT
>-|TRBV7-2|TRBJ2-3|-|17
CASSLAWGSGRADTQYF
TGTGCCAGCAGCTTAGCCTGGGGTAGCGGTAGAGCAGATACGCAGTATTTT
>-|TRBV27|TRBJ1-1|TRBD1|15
CASSPSGTGIKWAFF
TGTGCCAGCAGTCCCTCCGGGACAGGGATCAAGTGGGCTTTCTTT
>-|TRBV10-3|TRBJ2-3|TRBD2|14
CATVAGRDTDTQYF
TGTGCCACTGTAGCGGGGCGGGACACAGATACGCAGTATTTT
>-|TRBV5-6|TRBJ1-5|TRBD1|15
CASSRLDRESQPQHF
TGTGCCAGCAGCCGGCTTGACAGGGAGAGTCAGCCCCAGCATTTT
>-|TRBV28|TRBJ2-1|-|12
CASSLPGQGQFF
TGTGCCAGCAGTCTTCCCGGACAAGGGCAGTTCTTC
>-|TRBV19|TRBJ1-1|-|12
CASSIGGTRAFF
TGTGCCAGTAGCATAGGAGGGACAAGAGCTTTCTTT
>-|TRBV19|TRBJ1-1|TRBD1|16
CASSILGQGKNTEAFF
TGTGCCAGTAGTATCCTCGGACAGGGAAAGAACACTGAAGCTTTCTTT